This T cell receptor (beta chain) came from a study of cytomegalovirus exposure and HLA in healthy donors. A word on this clone: Its antigen remains unknown.

There are 12 residues in the CDR3. V gave up 1 base and J gave up 4 bases, with 7 bases separating them. Germline CDR1 is SQVTM and CDR2 is ANQGSEA. Study results and limitations: A list of about 160 TCR beta chains associated with cytomegalovirus was given.

PCR used 60 Vbeta primers and 13 Jbeta primers. Clones were sequenced by immunoSEQ multiplex PCR, and TCRdb holds only the in-frame ones, with some missing. The sample has about 190,000 clones, 87% seen once. This chain links TRBV29-1 with TRBJ1-2; D gene unclear. The sample comprised PBMCs. The sequence derives from a young man in good health and CMV-seronegative. CDR3 in amino acids: CSVEALTYGYTF. DNA for the CDR3: TGCAGCGTTGAAGCCCTAACCTATGGCTACACCTTC.